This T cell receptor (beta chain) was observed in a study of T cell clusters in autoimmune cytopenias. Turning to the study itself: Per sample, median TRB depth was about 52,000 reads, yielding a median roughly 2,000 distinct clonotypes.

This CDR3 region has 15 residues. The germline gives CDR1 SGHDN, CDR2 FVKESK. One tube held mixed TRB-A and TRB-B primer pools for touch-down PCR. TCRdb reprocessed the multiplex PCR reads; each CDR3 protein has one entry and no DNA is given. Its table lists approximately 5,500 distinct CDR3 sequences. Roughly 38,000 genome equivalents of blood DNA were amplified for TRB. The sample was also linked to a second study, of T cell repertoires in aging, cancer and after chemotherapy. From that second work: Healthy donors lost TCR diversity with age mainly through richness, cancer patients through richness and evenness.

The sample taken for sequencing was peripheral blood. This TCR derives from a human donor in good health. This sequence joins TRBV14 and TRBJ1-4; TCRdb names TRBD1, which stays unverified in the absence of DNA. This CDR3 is CASSRSTGLSEKLFF.